Listed here are 26 T cell receptor beta chains from one sample, sequenced in a study of shared clonotypes between healthy human individuals. The method was immunoSEQ multiplex PCR; TCRdb's version includes in-frame clones alone and lacks a portion of them. Of under 2,000,000 clones in the sample, about 95% were seen once. CD8 cells classed as naive were CD45RO-negative and positively selected for CCR7, excluding terminally differentiated effector memory CD45RA+ cells. Sequencing input: naive CD8+ T cells sorted from blood. The receptors shown here come from a man in his late teens or twenties in good health.

Concerning this clone: The identical CDR3 is also encoded by other nucleotide sequences in the sample. The chain recombines TRBV4-1 with TRBJ2-5; maybe TRBD2 (5 bases). From germline, CDR1 is MGHRA and CDR2 YSYEKL. The CDR3 has 13 residues. The V end lost 0 bases, the J end lost 5 bases, and 7 bases lay between the germline ends. CDR3 loop: CASSQDGEETQYF. The CDR3 DNA reads as TGCGCCAGCAGCCAAGACGGGGAGGAGACCCAGTACTTC.

V is TRBV7-6 and J is TRBJ2-7; a possible D gene is TRBD1 (6 bases). Trimming removed 0 bases from V and 3 bases from J, with 9 bases in between. CDR1 and CDR2 (germline): SGHVS, FNYEAQ. This CDR3 spans 14 amino acids. The CDR3 DNA reads as TGTGCCAGCAGCTTAGCGGGGGCTAACTACGAGCAGTACTTC. Its translation is CASSLAGANYEQYF.

Only one count was recorded for this clone. The same CDR3 is also encoded by other DNA sequences in this sample. The chain links TRBV4-3 to TRBJ2-7; D remains ambiguous. This CDR3 is built from 14 residues. Germline V gene data show CDR1 as LGHNA and CDR2 as YSLEER. The V and J ends lost 0 bases and 0 bases respectively, with 6 bases between them. In DNA form, the CDR3 reads TGCGCCAGCAGCCAAGAGCTGAGCTCCTACGAGCAGTACTTC. Protein: CASSQELSSYEQYF.

The rearrangement uses TRBV7-2 and TRBJ1-2; a possible D gene is TRBD1 (6 bases). Trimming took off 4 bases at V and 2 bases at J, with 8 bases between the two ends. The CDR3 spans 13 residues. The germline V gene encodes CDR1 SGHTA and CDR2 FQGNSA. CDR3 DNA: TGTGCCAGCAGCTCCGGACAGAACTATGGCTACACCTTC. It codes for CASSSGQNYGYTF.

The chain is built from TRBV5-5 and TRBJ1-2; D is perhaps TRBD1 (5 bases). The CDR3 is 11 residues long. Looked up from germline, CDR1 is SGHKS and CDR2 is YYEKEE (reference sequence). V was shortened by 4 bases and J by 5 bases, with 6 bases between the two germline ends. The CDR3 DNA follows: TGTGCCAGCAGCGGGGGATATGGCTACACCTTC. Encoded protein: CASSGGYGYTF. Variable domain in full (rest from reference TRBV5-5 and TRBJ1-2): DAGVTQSPTHLIKTRGQQVTLRCSPISGHKSVSWYQQVLGQGPQFIFQYYEKEERGRGNFPDRFSARQFPNYSSELNVNALLLGDSALYLCASSGGYGYTFGSGTRLTVV.

This clone showed up just once. V usage is TRBV2 and J usage is TRBJ2-7, with 9 bases aligning to TRBD1. Germline CDR1 and CDR2: SNHLY and FYNNEI. V shed 8 bases, J shed 5 bases, and the junction held 10 bases outside the gene matches. The CDR3 spans 14 residues. CDR3 protein: CASGGTGRGDEQYF. For the CDR3, the DNA is TGTGCCAGCGGAGGGACAGGGCGAGGGGACGAGCAGTACTTC.

V usage is TRBV7-8 and J usage is TRBJ2-2; 14 bases align to TRBD2. The CDR3 spans 19 residues. V trimming: 1 base; J trimming: 3 bases; junction bases outside the gene matches: 7. The germline CDR1 and CDR2 sequences are SGHVS and FQNEAQ. CDR3 sequence reads: CASSLGLAGGPGDTGELFF. As DNA, the CDR3 is TGTGCCAGCAGCTTAGGACTAGCGGGAGGGCCGGGAGACACCGGGGAGCTGTTTTTT.

The chain employs TRBV4-1 and TRBJ2-7; the D gene is possibly TRBD2 (5 bases). V was clipped by 4 bases and J by 0 bases, with 16 bases between them. This CDR3 spans 16 amino acids. Germline loops: CDR1 MGHRA, CDR2 YSYEKL. The CDR3 loop is CASSRDWTSFSYEQYF. CDR3 nucleotides: TGCGCCAGCAGCCGAGACTGGACTTCTTTCTCCTACGAGCAGTACTTC.

This clone was observed a single time. The chain combines TRBV19 with TRBJ2-1, with D hard to call. The germline V gene has CDR1 LNHDA and CDR2 SQIVND (reference sequence). V gave up 1 base and J gave up 4 bases, with 11 bases separating them. The CDR3 spans 15 residues. CDR3 protein: CASSIGGSLYNEQFF. CDR3 bases: TGTGCCAGTAGTATAGGAGGTTCCCTTTACAATGAGCAGTTCTTC.

The chain has TRBV2 and TRBJ2-3, with D hard to call. The germline V gene has CDR1 SNHLY and CDR2 FYNNEI. Between the trimmed V and J ends, which lost 8 bases and 2 bases, there was a span of 14 bases. This CDR3 has 14 residues. CDR3: CASSWQAPTDTQYF. The CDR3 coding sequence is TGTGCCAGCTCTTGGCAGGCGCCCACAGATACGCAGTATTTT.

The chain joins TRBV7-8 to TRBJ2-1, with 8 bases identical to TRBD2. Germline CDR1 reads SGHVS; CDR2 reads FQNEAQ. This CDR3 is 15 amino acids long. With V trimmed by 4 bases and J by 5 bases, 7 bases remained unmatched. The CDR3 DNA is TGTGCCAGCAGCTCGGGGGGGGGCCCCCACAATGAGCAGTTCTTC. It codes for CASSSGGGPHNEQFF.

This chain links TRBV5-5 with TRBJ2-3, with D possibly matching TRBD2 (5 bases). Germline CDR1 and CDR2: SGHKS and YYEKEE (reference sequence). Trimming took off 0 bases at V and 5 bases at J, with 16 bases between the two ends. The CDR3 has 16 amino acids. The CDR3 region is CASSLDAGGSGDTQYF. The CDR3 DNA follows: TGTGCCAGCAGCTTGGACGCGGGTGGGTCGGGAGATACGCAGTATTTT.

For this clone: Additional DNA sequences in this sample encode the identical CDR3. The rearrangement uses TRBV4-1 and TRBJ2-7; D perhaps matches TRBD1 (6 bases). Germline V lookup: CDR1 MGHRA, CDR2 YSYEKL. V was shortened by 4 bases and J by 2 bases, with 9 bases between the two germline ends. The CDR3 extends over 13 amino acids. The CDR3 bases are TGCGCCAGCAGCCGGGGGCCAACCTACGAGCAGTACTTC. Protein product: CASSRGPTYEQYF.

In this sample, this clone turned up once. V usage is TRBV2 and J usage is TRBJ1-2, with 8 bases aligning to TRBD1. Looked up from germline, CDR1 is SNHLY and CDR2 is FYNNEI. The J segment lost 1 base and the V segment lost 6 bases, leaving 4 bases of the junction unmatched. This CDR3 region has 14 residues. The CDR3 here is CASSLTGGNYGYTF. The CDR3 region has the DNA TGTGCCAGCAGCCTAACAGGGGGTAACTATGGCTACACCTTC. Full variable domain (rest looked up from reference TRBV2 and TRBJ1-2): EPEVTQTPSHQVTQMGQEVILRCVPISNHLYFYWYRQILGQKVEFLVSFYNNEISEKSEIFDDQFSVERPDGSNFTLKIRSTKLEDSAMYFCASSLTGGNYGYTFGSGTRLTVV.

This chain uses TRBV6-5 with TRBJ1-5; D is possibly TRBD1 (5 bases). This CDR3 spans 14 amino acids. Trimming shortened V by 0 bases and J by 7 bases, and 10 bases separated the two germline ends. From germline, CDR1 is MNHEY and CDR2 SVGAGI. The CDR3 coding sequence is TGTGCCAGCAGTTACTCGAGGGGATCGCAGCCCCAGCATTTT. This codes for CASSYSRGSQPQHF.

CDR3 protein: CATTPRPLMNQLFF. For the CDR3, the DNA is TGTGCCACCACTCCCAGGCCCCTAATGAATCAACTGTTTTTT. This chain links TRBV28 with TRBJ1-4; no definite D call. V gave up 10 bases and J gave up 12 bases, with 24 bases separating them. CDR3 length equals 14 residues. Germline CDR1 MDHEN, CDR2 SYDVKM.

This clone was counted only a few times. The rearrangement links TRBV7-9 to TRBJ1-2; 7 bases map to TRBD1. CDR3 length equals 17 residues. CDR1 SEHNR and CDR2 FQNEAQ come from the germline V gene (reference sequence). V dropped 3 bases and J dropped 2; count of bases not matched to a gene: 12. The CDR3 nucleotides are TGTGCCAGCAGCTTGGGATACGCCGGACAGGCCAACTATGGCTACACCTTC. It translates to CASSLGYAGQANYGYTF.

This clone was found once. Here the CDR3 DNA reads TGCAGTGCTGAGGGGGCGACCCAGTACTTC. Protein product: CSAEGATQYF. The chain uses TRBV20-1 and TRBJ2-5, with TRBD1 matching 7 bases. CDR1 is DFQATT, CDR2 SNEGSKA, per germline (reference sequence). V shed 5 bases, J shed 7 bases, and the junction held 1 base outside the gene matches. The CDR3 sequence is 10 residues long.

The genes are TRBV6-5 and TRBJ2-2; D call uncertain. The length of the CDR3 is 13 residues. In germline, CDR1 is MNHEY, CDR2 SVGAGI. With 6 bases removed from V and 4 bases from J, the gap between germline ends came to 9 bases. This CDR3 is CASRGNPTGELFF. CDR3 nucleotides: TGTGCCAGCAGAGGCAACCCCACCGGGGAGCTGTTTTTT.

V is TRBV28 and J is TRBJ2-3, with D possibly being TRBD2 (6 bases). The V gene lost 6 bases and the J gene lost 3 bases, with 16 bases spanning the gap. This CDR3 is 15 amino acids long. Germline V gene data show CDR1 as MDHEN and CDR2 as SYDVKM. DNA for the CDR3: TGTGCCAGCAGCCTAAGACTAGGGGCGACAGATACGCAGTATTTT. This sequence encodes CASSLRLGATDTQYF. Combining the CDR3 with reference TRBV28 and TRBJ2-3 gives the whole variable domain DVKVTQSSRYLVKRTGEKVFLECVQDMDHENMFWYRQDPGLGLRLIYFSYDVKMKEKGDIPEGYSVSREKKERFSLILESASTNQTSMYLCASSLRLGATDTQYFGPGTRLTVL.

The J gene is TRBJ1-6, the V gene TRBV21-1; the table's D call of TRBD1 was not tested on the DNA. TRBV21-1 is assigned pseudogene status. The CDR3 runs 15 residues. In nucleotides, the CDR3 is TGTGCCAGCAGCTGCCCGACAGGGGTTAAATCACCCCTCCACTTT. Its translation: CASSCPTGVKSPLHF.

This clone appeared once. Germline is not matched at one junction end, which may reflect a read error. The rearrangement links TRBV7-7 to TRBJ2-5, with a possible D match to TRBD2 (6 bases). The CDR3 runs to 16 residues. The germline gives CDR1 SSHAT, CDR2 FNYEAQ (reference sequence). DNA of the CDR3: TGTGCTAGCAGCTTAGCGGTCAACGCGGAGCAAGGGACCCAGTACTTC. Translation gives CASSLAVNAEQGTQYF.

The rearrangement uses TRBV9 and TRBJ1-4; no clear D gene. V gave up 3 bases and J gave up 4 bases, with 13 bases separating them. Germline-derived CDR1 and CDR2 are SGDLS and YYNGEE. The CDR3 totals 15 residues. CDR3 protein: CASSGDGGLNEKLFF. The CDR3 DNA follows: TGTGCCAGCAGCGGAGATGGCGGACTTAATGAAAAACTGTTTTTT.

To note about this clone: The sample has other DNA sequences that encode this CDR3 too. V gene TRBV19 combines with J gene TRBJ2-1, with TRBD1 identical over 8 bases. The V gene end was trimmed by 6 bases and the J gene end by 4 bases; junction bases not matched to a gene: 5. The CDR3 has 14 amino acids. Germline V gene lookup returns CDR1 LNHDA and CDR2 SQIVND (reference sequence). CDR3 sequence: CASSPQGAYNEQFF. The CDR3 coding sequence is TGTGCCAGTAGCCCTCAGGGGGCATACAATGAGCAGTTCTTC.

The chain has TRBV27 and TRBJ2-7; 14 positions match TRBD2. V lost 5 bases and J lost 3; bases outside the gene matches: 9. The CDR3 covers 17 residues. The germline V gene has CDR1 MNHEY and CDR2 SMNVEV (reference sequence). The CDR3 loop reads CASSPHLGTSGSYEQYF. CDR3 DNA: TGTGCCAGCAGTCCACACCTGGGGACTAGCGGGAGCTACGAGCAGTACTTC.

V usage is TRBV5-1 and J usage is TRBJ2-7, with D perhaps TRBD2 (5 bases). Per germline, CDR1 SGHRS and CDR2 YFSETQ. V lost 4 bases to trimming and J lost 6 bases, with 17 bases between them. The CDR3 has 14 amino acids. CDR3 in amino acids: CASSLTFPSPEQYF. Here the CDR3 DNA reads TGCGCCAGCAGCCTCACATTCCCTAGCCCCGAGCAGTACTTC.